This T cell receptor beta chain was sequenced in a study of OX40 agonist ivuxolimab in advanced cancers. This clone was detected once. Trimming pared 3 bases from V and 4 bases from J, leaving 9 bases between. The CDR3 spans 14 residues. Per the germline V gene, CDR1 is MNHEY and CDR2 is SVGAGI. Profiled with immunoSEQ multiplex PCR; TCRdb holds only in-frame clones, not every one. This sample has about 82,000 clones, with 90% found just once. Autoimmune disease history or systemic immunosuppression barred patients. This sample comprised CD4+ or CD8+ T cells sorted from blood, obtained in a trial of the OX40 agonist ivuxolimab. The V gene is TRBV6-5, the J gene TRBJ2-2; D not certain. The clonotype was recovered from an adult with an advanced solid tumor such as melanoma, head and neck, liver or kidney cancer. The CDR3 here is CASSYGLVTGELFF. The CDR3 bases are TGTGCCAGCAGTTATGGCTTGGTCACCGGGGAGCTGTTTTTT.